This is a list of T cell receptor beta chains from one sample in a study of T cell repertoires in cytomegalovirus infection. From the reads, TCRdb called clonotypes with MiXCR, one entry per CDR3 protein. The data contain a few hundred thousand distinct CDR3 sequences, roughly 34% of them singletons. These receptors' targets are unknown. Sequenced here: cultured PBMCs, sampled from culture after CMV antigen stimulation. These receptors were collected from a human donor in good health (CMV status not recorded). Some clones in this sample may be carry-over from other donors' samples. The CDR3 runs from the conserved cysteine through the conserved F or W. Each record gives: clone size, J gene, V gene, D gene, CDR3 protein, CDR3 DNA. D genes are given only for firm matches. Clone size, where shown, is once, few, many, or a class for clones that have expanded.

>many|TRBJ2-3|TRBV7-8|-
CASSTPFESTDTQYF
TGTGCCAGCAGCACTCCTTTCGAAAGCACAGATACGCAGTATTTT
>few|TRBJ2-7|TRBV28|-
CASSFRGPAYEQYF
TGTGCCAGCAGTTTTAGGGGTCCGGCCTACGAGCAGTACTTC
>many|TRBJ2-6|TRBV7-2|TRBD2
CASSFRRLGGTGANVLTF
TGTGCCAGCAGCTTCCGACGTTTGGGGGGGACTGGGGCCAACGTCCTGACTTTC
>-|TRBJ2-1|TRBV6-2/TRBV6-3|-
CASTPGGDSRKQFF
TGTGCCAGCACCCCCGGTGGGGATTCAAGGAAGCAGTTCTTC
>-|TRBJ2-3|TRBV4-3|TRBD2
CASSHDTTSGRSSVVDTQYF
TGCGCCAGCAGCCATGATACGACTAGCGGGAGAAGTAGTGTGGTAGATACGCAGTATTTT
>-|TRBJ1-1|TRBV24-1|TRBD1
CATRGQGATEAFF
TGTGCCACCAGGGGACAGGGGGCCACTGAAGCTTTCTTT
>-|TRBJ2-1|TRBV6-8|TRBD2
CASRGILAGERNEQFF
TGTGCCAGCAGGGGCATACTAGCGGGAGAGAGGAATGAGCAGTTCTTC
>few|TRBJ1-4|TRBV7-2|-
CASSFAAPNEKLFF
TGTGCCAGCAGCTTCGCCGCCCCTAATGAAAAACTGTTTTTT
>-|TRBJ1-6|TRBV4-1|-
CASSHPGGPNSPLHF
TGCGCCAGCAGCCACCCCGGGGGGCCGAATTCACCCCTCCACTTT
>few|TRBJ2-1|TRBV6-2/TRBV6-3|-
CASRTTRPSSSYNEQFF
TGTGCCAGCAGAACTACCCGGCCGTCTAGCTCCTACAATGAGCAGTTCTTC
>many|TRBJ2-7|TRBV7-6|-
CASSLTGMGYEQYF
TGTGCCAGCAGCTTAACCGGGATGGGGTACGAGCAGTACTTC
>-|TRBJ2-3|TRBV7-7|-
CASSLGPTSTDTQYF
TGTGCCAGCAGCTTGGGACCAACTAGCACAGATACGCAGTATTTT
>few|TRBJ1-2|TRBV12-3/TRBV12-4|-
CASSPTDSLNYGYTF
TGTGCCAGCAGTCCGACGGATTCTCTCAACTATGGCTACACCTTC
>-|TRBJ2-1|TRBV6-2/TRBV6-3|TRBD2
CASSFPGLAGGNEQFF
TGTGCCAGCAGTTTCCCGGGACTAGCGGGGGGGAATGAGCAGTTCTTC
>-|TRBJ2-1|TRBV27|TRBD2
CASSRRTSGIDEQFF
TGTGCCAGCAGTCGACGGACTAGCGGGATAGATGAGCAGTTCTTC
>-|TRBJ2-5|TRBV9|TRBD1
CASSPWTGPSQETQYF
TGTGCCAGCAGTCCCTGGACAGGGCCCTCCCAAGAGACCCAGTACTTC
>few|TRBJ1-2|TRBV7-9|-
CASSLVQGRSNYGYTF
TGTGCCAGCAGCTTAGTTCAGGGGCGATCTAACTATGGCTACACCTTC
>many|TRBJ1-1|TRBV6-6|TRBD1
CASSSGTANTEAFF
TGTGCCAGCAGTTCCGGGACAGCGAACACTGAAGCTTTCTTT
>-|TRBJ2-7|TRBV7-8|-
CASSLRRLDEQYF
TGTGCCAGCAGCTTAAGGAGGTTGGACGAGCAGTACTTC
>many|TRBJ1-5|TRBV7-8|-
CASSFRQGSQPQHF
TGTGCCAGCAGCTTTCGGCAGGGTAGTCAGCCCCAGCATTTT
>few|TRBJ2-3|TRBV5-1|-
CASSLAVLTDTQYF
TGCGCCAGCAGCTTAGCGGTCCTCACAGATACGCAGTATTTT
>-|TRBJ2-5|TRBV28|TRBD2
CASTSALTSGYQETQYF
TGTGCCAGCACCTCCGCCCTCACTAGCGGCTATCAAGAGACCCAGTACTTC
>many|TRBJ2-2|TRBV19|TRBD1
CASSRDRGDTGELFF
TGTGCCAGTAGTAGGGACAGGGGAGACACCGGGGAGCTGTTTTTT
>-|TRBJ1-3|TRBV20-1|-
CSAGLDSGNTIYF
TGCAGTGCAGGCCTGGACTCTGGAAACACCATATATTTT
>few|TRBJ2-1|TRBV5-5|TRBD2
CASSSVAGVLNEQFF
TGTGCCAGCAGCTCAGTAGCGGGAGTTCTGAATGAGCAGTTCTTC
>-|TRBJ2-1|TRBV7-2|-
CASSPGELHFSYNEQFF
TGTGCCAGCAGTCCGGGGGAGCTACACTTCTCCTACAATGAGCAGTTCTTC
>-|TRBJ2-4|TRBV24-1|TRBD2
CATSGAGGALTAKNIQYF
TGTGCCACCAGTGGAGCGGGGGGGGCCCTTACAGCCAAAAACATTCAGTACTTC
>few|TRBJ2-1|TRBV4-2|-
CASSQESRANEQFF
TGTGCCAGCAGCCAAGAATCCAGGGCCAATGAGCAGTTCTTC
>-|TRBJ1-2|TRBV7-9|-
CASSRRGSAGYTF
TGTGCCAGCAGCCGGAGGGGCAGTGCCGGCTACACCTTC
>few|TRBJ2-4|TRBV6-2/TRBV6-3|-
CASSSPGALAKNIQYF
TGTGCCAGCAGTAGCCCAGGGGCCCTAGCCAAAAACATTCAGTACTTC
>once|TRBJ2-7|TRBV20-1|TRBD1
CSVPGQFSYEQYF
TGCAGTGTCCCGGGACAGTTCTCCTACGAGCAGTACTTC
>few|TRBJ2-3|TRBV11-2|TRBD2
CASSQSSGRTDTQYF
TGTGCCAGCAGCCAATCTAGCGGGAGGACAGATACGCAGTATTTT
>few|TRBJ1-4|TRBV20-1|TRBD1
CSARDQTGQLGGEKLFF
TGCAGTGCTAGAGATCAAACGGGACAGCTCGGGGGAGAAAAACTGTTTTTT
>-|TRBJ1-5|TRBV2|TRBD1
CASQPGQGFIQPQHF
TGTGCCAGTCAACCGGGACAGGGTTTCATTCAGCCCCAGCATTTT
>-|TRBJ1-1|TRBV5-1|-
CASRVRTTNTEAFF
TGCGCCAGCAGGGTCAGGACCACAAACACTGAAGCTTTCTTT
>few|TRBJ2-6|TRBV6-2/TRBV6-3|TRBD1
CASTRTGTGSSGANVLTF
TGTGCCAGCACCCGAACCGGGACAGGGAGCTCTGGGGCCAACGTCCTGACTTTC
>-|TRBJ1-2|TRBV29-1|-
CSVDLAADYGYTF
TGCAGCGTTGACTTAGCAGCCGACTATGGCTACACCTTC
>few|TRBJ2-3|TRBV11-2|-
CASSLHGSTDTQYF
TGTGCCAGCAGCCTCCACGGAAGCACAGATACGCAGTATTTT
>-|TRBJ2-2|TRBV7-9|-
CASSRSTMNTGELFF
TGTGCCAGCAGCCGTTCCACAATGAACACCGGGGAGCTGTTTTTT
>-|TRBJ2-2|TRBV6-1|-
CASSYSPEANTGELFF
TGTGCCAGCAGTTATTCCCCGGAGGCGAACACCGGGGAGCTGTTTTTT
>few|TRBJ2-1|TRBV7-2|TRBD2
CASSPRGGSGNEQFF
TGTGCCAGCAGCCCACGTGGCGGGAGCGGCAATGAGCAGTTCTTC
>-|TRBJ1-5|TRBV4-1|-
CASSTTPRVPGNQPQHF
TGCGCCAGCAGCACGACACCCAGGGTGCCTGGCAATCAGCCCCAGCATTTT